This T cell receptor beta chain was found in a study of T cell responses to AZD1222 COVID-19 vaccine. Measured with immunoSEQ multiplex PCR; TCRdb has only the in-frame clones, and not every one. The data show around 110,000 clones, with around nine tenths seen just once and roughly a fifth held by the top ten. This clone appeared a single time. The ends lost 2 bases at V and 8 bases at J; junction bases unmatched: 7. This CDR3 comprises 15 residues. Germline V gene data show CDR1 as SGHAT and CDR2 as FQDESV (reference sequence). The sequenced sample was peripheral blood, obtained on day 0 of AZD1222 vaccination. This sequence joins TRBV11-1 and TRBJ1-4, with TRBD1 matching over 8 bases. This TCR was recovered from an adult in good health. CDR3 sequence reads: CASSLNDRGGEKLFF. DNA of the CDR3: TGTGCCAGCAGCTTAAATGACAGGGGAGGCGAAAAACTGTTTTTT. The whole variable domain, remainder taken from reference TRBV11-1 and TRBJ1-4, is EAEVAQSPRYKITEKSQAVAFWCDPISGHATLYWYRQILGQGPELLVQFQDESVVDDSQLPKDRFSAERLKGVDSTLKIQPAELGDSAMYLCASSLNDRGGEKLFFGSGTQLSVL.